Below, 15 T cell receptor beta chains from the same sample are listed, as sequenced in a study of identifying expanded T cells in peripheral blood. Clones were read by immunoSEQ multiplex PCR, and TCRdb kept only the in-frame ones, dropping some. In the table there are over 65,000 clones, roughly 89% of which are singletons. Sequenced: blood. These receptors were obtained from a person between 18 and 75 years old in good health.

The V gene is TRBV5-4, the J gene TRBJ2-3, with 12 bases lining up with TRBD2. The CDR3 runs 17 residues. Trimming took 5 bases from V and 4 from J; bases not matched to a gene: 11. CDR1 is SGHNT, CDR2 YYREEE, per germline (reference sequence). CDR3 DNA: TGTGCCAGCAGTCGCCTTGGACTAGCGGGACTCTCAGATACGCAGTATTTT. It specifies CASSRLGLAGLSDTQYF.

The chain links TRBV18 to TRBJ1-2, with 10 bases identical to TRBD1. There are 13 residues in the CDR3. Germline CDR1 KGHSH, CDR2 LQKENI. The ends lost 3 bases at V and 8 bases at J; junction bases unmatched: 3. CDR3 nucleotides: TGTGCCAGCTCACCGGGACAGGGGCTCGGCTACACCTTC. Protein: CASSPGQGLGYTF.

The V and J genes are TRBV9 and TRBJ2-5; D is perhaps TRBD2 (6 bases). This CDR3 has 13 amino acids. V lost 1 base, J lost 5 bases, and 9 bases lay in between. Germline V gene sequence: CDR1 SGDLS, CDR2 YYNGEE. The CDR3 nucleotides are TGTGCCAGCAGCGTACAGGAGGGCGAGACCCAGTACTTC. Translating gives CASSVQEGETQYF.

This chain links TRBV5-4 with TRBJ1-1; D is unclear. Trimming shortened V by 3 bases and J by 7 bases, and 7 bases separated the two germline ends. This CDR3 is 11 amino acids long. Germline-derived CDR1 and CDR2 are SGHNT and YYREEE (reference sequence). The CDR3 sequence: CASSSLYEAFF. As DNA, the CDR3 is TGTGCCAGCAGCTCTTTATATGAAGCTTTCTTT. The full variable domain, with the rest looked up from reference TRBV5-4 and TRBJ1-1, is ETGVTQSPTHLIKTRGQQVTLRCSSQSGHNTVSWYQQALGQGPQFIFQYYREEENGRGNFPPRFSGLQFPNYSSELNVNALELDDSALYLCASSSLYEAFFGQGTRLTVV.

DNA for the CDR3: TGTGCCAGCAGCTTCGTTCAGGGGTGGGAGACCCAGTACTTC. It yields the protein CASSFVQGWETQYF. The rearrangement uses TRBV11-3 and TRBJ2-5, with a possible D match to TRBD1 (6 bases). Deletions cut 3 bases from V and 5 bases from J, with 13 bases between. Germline CDR1 SGHNT, CDR2 YENEEA. This CDR3 has 14 residues.

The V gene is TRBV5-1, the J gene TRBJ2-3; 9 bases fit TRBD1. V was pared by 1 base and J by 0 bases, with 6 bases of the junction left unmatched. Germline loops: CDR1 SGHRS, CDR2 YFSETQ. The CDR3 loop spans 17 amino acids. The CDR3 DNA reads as TGCGCCAGCAGCTTGCCCGACAGGGGGGAGAGCACAGATACGCAGTATTTT. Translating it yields CASSLPDRGESTDTQYF.

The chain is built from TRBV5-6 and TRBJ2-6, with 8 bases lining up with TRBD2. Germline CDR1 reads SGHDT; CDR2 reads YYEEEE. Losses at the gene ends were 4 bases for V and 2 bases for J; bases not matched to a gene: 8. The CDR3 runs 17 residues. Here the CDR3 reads CASSPGGGAAGANVLTF. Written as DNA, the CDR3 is TGTGCCAGCAGCCCGGGAGGGGGGGCGGCTGGGGCCAACGTCCTGACTTTC.

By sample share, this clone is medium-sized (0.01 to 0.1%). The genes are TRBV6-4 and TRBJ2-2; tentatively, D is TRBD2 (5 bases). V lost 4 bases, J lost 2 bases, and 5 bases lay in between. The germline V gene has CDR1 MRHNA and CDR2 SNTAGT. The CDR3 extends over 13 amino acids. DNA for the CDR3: TGTGCCAGCAGTGGGACTAACACCGGGGAGCTGTTTTTT. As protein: CASSGTNTGELFF.

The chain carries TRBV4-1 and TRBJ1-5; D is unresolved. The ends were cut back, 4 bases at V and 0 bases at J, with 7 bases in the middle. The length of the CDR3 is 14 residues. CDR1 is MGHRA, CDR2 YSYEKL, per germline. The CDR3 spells CASSPLGSNQPQHF. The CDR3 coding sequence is TGCGCCAGCAGCCCCCTGGGTAGCAATCAGCCCCAGCATTTT.

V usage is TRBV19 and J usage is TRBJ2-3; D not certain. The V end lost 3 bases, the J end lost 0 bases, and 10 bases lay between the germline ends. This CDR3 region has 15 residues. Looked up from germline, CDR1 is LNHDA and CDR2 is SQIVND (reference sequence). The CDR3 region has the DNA TGTGCCAGTAGTATTGGCGGAACAAGCACAGATACGCAGTATTTT. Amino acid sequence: CASSIGGTSTDTQYF.

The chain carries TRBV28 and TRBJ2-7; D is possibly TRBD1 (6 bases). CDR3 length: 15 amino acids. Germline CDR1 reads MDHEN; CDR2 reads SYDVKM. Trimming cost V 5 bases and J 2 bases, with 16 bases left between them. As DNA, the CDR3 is TGTGCCAGCAGTCCCCGGACAGAGCTAACCTACGAGCAGTACTTC. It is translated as CASSPRTELTYEQYF.

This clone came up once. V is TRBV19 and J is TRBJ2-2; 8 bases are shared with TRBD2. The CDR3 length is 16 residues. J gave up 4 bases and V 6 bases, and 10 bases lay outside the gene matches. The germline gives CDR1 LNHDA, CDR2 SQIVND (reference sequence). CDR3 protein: CASSTSGQSGTGELFF. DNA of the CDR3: TGTGCCAGTAGCACTAGCGGTCAATCGGGCACCGGGGAGCTGTTTTTT.

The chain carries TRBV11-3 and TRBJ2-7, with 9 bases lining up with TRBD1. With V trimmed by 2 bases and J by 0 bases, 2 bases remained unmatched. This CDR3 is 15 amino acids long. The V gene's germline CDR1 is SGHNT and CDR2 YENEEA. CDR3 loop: CASSLWTGDSYEQYF. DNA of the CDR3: TGTGCCAGCAGCTTATGGACAGGGGACTCCTACGAGCAGTACTTC.

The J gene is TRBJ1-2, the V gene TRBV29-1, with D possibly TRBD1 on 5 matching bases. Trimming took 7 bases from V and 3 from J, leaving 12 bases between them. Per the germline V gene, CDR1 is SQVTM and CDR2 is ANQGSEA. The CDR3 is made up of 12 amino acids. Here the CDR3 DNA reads TGCAGCGCCCGGACAAGTGACTATGGCTACACCTTC. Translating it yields CSARTSDYGYTF.

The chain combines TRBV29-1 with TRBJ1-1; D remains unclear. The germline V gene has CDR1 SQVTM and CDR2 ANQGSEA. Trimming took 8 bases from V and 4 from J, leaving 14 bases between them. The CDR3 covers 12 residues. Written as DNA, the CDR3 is TGCAGCACCCGCCGGGGTCTCACTGAAGCTTTCTTT. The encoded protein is CSTRRGLTEAFF.